The clone carrying this T cell receptor beta chain has more than one count but fewer than ten. The data were obtained in a study of T cells in Graves' hyperthyroidism and ophthalmopathy. Turning to the study itself: Sampling of peripheral blood happened at initial diagnosis, prior to any treatment.

Exclusions: uncontrolled infection, other autoimmune disease, pregnancy, lactation. The investigators amplified TCR beta CDR3 regions from RNA transcripts. When the TCR CDR3 underwent first-round RT-PCR, the HTBI primer set was used. MiXCR, run by TCRdb on the multiplex PCR reads, gives a single entry per CDR3 protein. The table lists some 440,000 distinct CDR3 sequences, 15% to 18% of them singletons. V was cut by 6 bases and J by 6 bases, with 12 bases left in between. Germline CDR1 and CDR2: DFQATT and SNEGSKA (reference sequence). This CDR3 has 12 amino acids. Input material: blood. The rearrangement uses TRBV20-1 and TRBJ1-5, with unresolved D. The origin of this receptor is a woman between 18 and 29 years old with Graves' hyperthyroidism. This chain's CDR3 is CSAAGPLQPQHF. The CDR3 DNA sequence: TGCAGTGCAGCCGGGCCCCTTCAGCCCCAGCATTTT.